The rows below give T cell receptor beta chains drawn from one sample of a study of T cells in Graves' hyperthyroidism and ophthalmopathy. MiXCR was run by TCRdb on the multiplex PCR reads, yielding one entry per CDR3 protein. Seen here are hundreds of thousands of distinct CDR3 sequences, over 35% observed once, and the top ten hold over 8%. The material sequenced was blood. Receptors originate from a man younger than 30 with Graves' hyperthyroidism. Both conserved end residues are part of each CDR3. Each record gives: D gene, V gene, CDR3 length, clone size, J gene, CDR3 DNA, CDR3 protein. The D gene is left open where the match is weak. The size entry is marked missing in some rows and otherwise reads once, few, many or a size class.

TRBD1	TRBV7-9	15	NA	TRBJ1-2	TGTGCCAGCAGCCCGCCCGGGACAGGGGAATATGGCTACACCTTC	CASSPPGTGEYGYTF
TRBD2	TRBV7-2	18	NA	TRBJ2-6	TGTGCCAGCAGCGACCGACTAGCGGACTACTCTGGGGCCAACGTCCTGACTTTC	CASSDRLADYSGANVLTF
TRBD1	TRBV20-1	15	many	TRBJ1-5	TGCAGTGCTAGAGAACTGGGACAGAGCAGACAGGCCCAGCATTTT	CSARELGQSRQAQHF
NA	TRBV12-5	13	few	TRBJ1-1	TGTGCTAGTGGCCGGACGGTGAACACTGAAGCTTTCTTT	CASGRTVNTEAFF
NA	TRBV4-1	15	NA	TRBJ2-7	TGCGCCAGCAGCCGTGTCGTTGATGGGCCCTACGAGCAGTACTTC	CASSRVVDGPYEQYF
NA	TRBV20-1	15	few	TRBJ2-2	TGCAGTGCTAGACCCCAAATGATGGGGGCCGGGGAGCTGTTTTTT	CSARPQMMGAGELFF
NA	TRBV7-9	14	few	TRBJ2-7	TGTGCCAGCAGCTTAGCTATGGCATCCTACGAGCAGTACTTC	CASSLAMASYEQYF
NA	TRBV7-2	14	few	TRBJ2-7	TGTGCCAGCAGCCCCTGGGAGGGGGCCTACGAGCAGTACTTC	CASSPWEGAYEQYF
NA	TRBV25-1	15	NA	TRBJ1-1	TGTGCCAGCAGCTTAGACACCGACAGGAAGACTGAAGCTTTCTTT	CASSLDTDRKTEAFF
TRBD1	TRBV5-1	16	many	TRBJ1-1	TGCGCCAGCAGCTTGGGGCCAGGGGGAGTGAACACTGAAGCTTTCTTT	CASSLGPGGVNTEAFF
TRBD2	TRBV7-3	16	NA	TRBJ2-7	TGTGCCAGCAGCCTAAACCCGGGACTAGCGGGGGGCGAGCAGTACTTC	CASSLNPGLAGGEQYF
TRBD1	TRBV19	14	NA	TRBJ1-2	TGTGCCAGTCTTGAGGGACAGGGGGCTCAGGGCTACACCTTC	CASLEGQGAQGYTF
TRBD1	TRBV10-3	14	NA	TRBJ1-5	TGTGCTACTCCCGACAGGGGGAATTATCAGCCCCAGCATTTT	CATPDRGNYQPQHF
NA	TRBV7-9	14	many	TRBJ1-5	TGTGCCAGCAGCTTAGGACATAGCAATCAGCCCCAGCATTTT	CASSLGHSNQPQHF
TRBD1	TRBV7-9	11	many	TRBJ1-1	TGTGCCGGAACCCGACAGGGGGAAGCTTTCTTT	CAGTRQGEAFF
NA	TRBV10-3	12	NA	TRBJ1-1	TGTGCCAGCAACACGGGCCACACTGAAGCTTTCTTT	CASNTGHTEAFF
NA	TRBV4-1	17	NA	TRBJ2-7	TGCGCCAGCAGCCAAGATTACAGCCCATCCGGGGCCTACGAGCAGTACTTC	CASSQDYSPSGAYEQYF
TRBD2	TRBV19	15	NA	TRBJ2-7	TGTGCCAGTAGTATTGGGACTAGCTCTTCCTACGAGCAGTACTTC	CASSIGTSSSYEQYF
TRBD2	TRBV7-9	16	NA	TRBJ2-7	TGTGCCAGCAGCTCAGGGGGGGGACTAGCGGACCTCGAGCAGTACTTC	CASSSGGGLADLEQYF
NA	TRBV7-9	16	NA	TRBJ2-2	TGTGCCAGCAGCCTCCTCCGGGGTCGGGACACCGGGGAGCTGTTTTTT	CASSLLRGRDTGELFF
NA	TRBV29-1	12	NA	TRBJ2-2	TGCAGCGCCCAAGTAGGGGCCGGGGAGCTGTTTTTT	CSAQVGAGELFF
TRBD1	TRBV6-5	18	NA	TRBJ1-2	TGTGCCAGCAGTTACTCGATTCAAACAGGGGAAGGAAACTATGGCTACACCTTC	CASSYSIQTGEGNYGYTF
NA	TRBV20-1	14	NA	TRBJ2-2	TGCAGTGCTAGAGGGAGGCCGGGGACCGGGGAGCTGTTTTTT	CSARGRPGTGELFF
NA	TRBV29-1	11	NA	TRBJ1-6	TGCAGCGTTGAGCCAGGGCGCTTACTCCACTTT	CSVEPGRLLHF
NA	TRBV7-8	16	few	TRBJ1-1	TGTGCCAGCAGCTTCAGGCCAGGGGCCCTCGTTCCTGAAGCTTTCTTT	CASSFRPGALVPEAFF
NA	TRBV15	15	many	TRBJ1-4	TGTGCCACCAGCTTCTCGACAGAGGGGAATGAAAAACTGTTTTTT	CATSFSTEGNEKLFF
NA	TRBV11-1	15	few	TRBJ2-2	TGTGCCAGCAGCTTACGACAAACCCCCACCGGGGAGCTGTTTTTT	CASSLRQTPTGELFF
NA	TRBV7-2	12	many	TRBJ2-5	TGTGCCAGCAGCCGGACTCAGGAGACCCAGTACTTC	CASSRTQETQYF
NA	TRBV24-1	13	many	TRBJ1-5	TGTGCCACCAGTGTGGGACTCGATCAGCCCCAGCATTTT	CATSVGLDQPQHF
TRBD1	TRBV20-1	10	NA	TRBJ1-3	TGCAGTGCTAGAGGGGGGACAGACGTATTT	CSARGGTDVF
NA	TRBV7-8	13	NA	TRBJ2-7	TGTGCCAGCAGCTTAACACAGGACTACGAGCAGTACTTC	CASSLTQDYEQYF
TRBD1	TRBV25-1	16	once	TRBJ1-6	TGTGCCAGCAGCCCGGGCATGGGACAGGGGAATTCACCCCTCCACTTT	CASSPGMGQGNSPLHF
NA	TRBV29-1	14	many	TRBJ2-7	TGCAGCGTTGATTCTGGGGTCAGCTCCTACGAGCAGTACTTC	CSVDSGVSSYEQYF
NA	TRBV19	14	NA	TRBJ2-7	TGTGCCAGTAGTATGGCACAGGCAGACTACGAGCAGTACTTC	CASSMAQADYEQYF
NA	TRBV7-2	15	NA	TRBJ1-2	TGTGCCAGCAGCTCCCCGGGGAGCGCGCGCTATGGCTACACCTTC	CASSSPGSARYGYTF
NA	TRBV29-1	12	NA	TRBJ2-5	TGCAGCGTTGGCGGATGGGGGGAGACCCAGTACTTC	CSVGGWGETQYF
TRBD2	TRBV20-1	14	few	TRBJ2-7	TGCAGTGCTAGAGTGGAAGCGGGACCAACGGGGCAGTACTTC	CSARVEAGPTGQYF
NA	TRBV29-1	16	NA	TRBJ2-5	TGCAGCGTTGAAGTCTTGCCGGACAGCAGCGGGGAGACCCAGTACTTC	CSVEVLPDSSGETQYF
NA	TRBV2	13	many	TRBJ1-5	TGTGCCAGCAGTGAAACCATCAATCAGCCCCAGCATTTT	CASSETINQPQHF
NA	TRBV11-2	13	many	TRBJ2-5	TGTGCCAGCAGCGTCGGGCAGGGTCAGACCCAGTACTTC	CASSVGQGQTQYF
TRBD1	TRBV6-2/TRBV6-3	15	few	TRBJ1-6	TGTGCCAGCAGTCATTCGGACAGGGCGAATTCACCCCTCCACTTT	CASSHSDRANSPLHF
NA	TRBV2	17	NA	TRBJ2-5	TGTGCCAGCAGCGAGACGGGGAATACCCTTTTGGGGGAGACCCAGTACTTC	CASSETGNTLLGETQYF
TRBD1	TRBV2	16	many	TRBJ1-5	TGTGCCAGCAAGGCCGGGACAGGGGGCTCCGGTCAGCCCCAGCATTTT	CASKAGTGGSGQPQHF
NA	TRBV15	15	many	TRBJ1-3	TGTGCCACCAGCAGAGATCGAGACACTGGAAACACCATATATTTT	CATSRDRDTGNTIYF
TRBD1	TRBV7-8	15	many	TRBJ1-5	TGTGCCAGCAGCCCGTACAGGGGGGGCAATCAGCCCCAGCATTTT	CASSPYRGGNQPQHF
NA	TRBV5-6	13	NA	TRBJ1-2	TGTGCCAGCAGCATCAGGTCCCCCTATGGCTACACCTTC	CASSIRSPYGYTF
NA	TRBV7-2	13	NA	TRBJ2-5	TGTGCCAGCAGCCGAGCCCCACAAGAGACCCAGTACTTC	CASSRAPQETQYF
TRBD1	TRBV7-2	14	many	TRBJ2-7	TGTGCCAGCAGCCCCGGGACAGGAAAGTACGAGCAGTACTTC	CASSPGTGKYEQYF
NA	TRBV6-1	15	NA	TRBJ1-3	TGTGCCAGCAGTGAGGCCCCTATCTCTGGAAACACCATATATTTT	CASSEAPISGNTIYF
NA	TRBV7-8	13	NA	TRBJ2-7	TGTGCCAGCAGTGGGTCAGGGTTTGTCGAGCAGTACTTC	CASSGSGFVEQYF
TRBD1	TRBV2	15	once	TRBJ2-2	TGTGCCAGCAGTGGGGACAGGGGGCACACCGGGGAGCTGTTTTTT	CASSGDRGHTGELFF
TRBD1	TRBV28	15	NA	TRBJ2-6	TGTGCCAGCAGCTTGGGACAGGGGGCAGTCAACGTCCTGACTTTC	CASSLGQGAVNVLTF
NA	TRBV9	12	NA	TRBJ2-7	TGTGCCAGCAGCTCCGCGACAAGTGAGCAGTACTTC	CASSSATSEQYF
NA	TRBV29-1	14	NA	TRBJ1-2	TGCAGCGTAACAGACCAAGAAACGAACTATGGCTACACCTTC	CSVTDQETNYGYTF
NA	TRBV29-1	14	NA	TRBJ1-4	TGCAGCGTTGAAGAGGATGGAACTAATGAAAAACTGTTTTTT	CSVEEDGTNEKLFF
NA	TRBV20-1	13	NA	TRBJ2-5	TGCAGTGCTAGAAGGCCGGGGGAAGAGACCCAGTACTTC	CSARRPGEETQYF